One and the same sample provided the 19 T cell receptor beta chains below, sequenced in a study of OX40 agonist ivuxolimab in advanced cancers. Sequencing used immunoSEQ multiplex PCR; TCRdb keeps in-frame clones, though not all of them. The repertoire consists of roughly 35,000 clones, with around 81% occurring once and the leading ten covering over 1.2%. The specimen was CD4+ or CD8+ T cells sorted from blood, collected in a trial of the OX40 agonist ivuxolimab. The receptors were gathered from an adult with an advanced solid tumor such as melanoma, head and neck, liver or kidney cancer.

This clone was recorded once. The rearrangement joins TRBV9 to TRBJ1-2; no firm D call. Trimming shortened V by 4 bases and J by 8 bases, and 12 bases separated the two germline ends. Germline CDR1 and CDR2: SGDLS and YYNGEE. The CDR3 loop spans 12 amino acids. CDR3 protein: CASSPASRGYTF. The CDR3 nucleotides are TGTGCCAGCAGCCCAGCGTCTCGGGGCTACACCTTC.

The CDR3 spells CASSVGVLASDTQYF. CDR3 nucleotides: TGTGCCAGCAGCGTGGGGGTCCTCGCTTCAGATACGCAGTATTTT. The chain is built from TRBV9 and TRBJ2-3; D tentatively reads TRBD1 or TRBD2 (5 bases each). V was trimmed by 2 bases and J by 4 bases, leaving 14 bases between them. CDR3 length equals 15 residues. Per the germline V gene, CDR1 is SGDLS and CDR2 is YYNGEE. Combining the CDR3 with reference TRBV9 and TRBJ2-3 gives the whole variable domain DSGVTQTPKHLITATGQRVTLRCSPRSGDLSVYWYQQSLDQGLQFLIQYYNGEERAKGNILERFSAQQFPDLHSELNLSSLELGDSALYFCASSVGVLASDTQYFGPGTRLTVL.

The chain joins TRBV28 to TRBJ2-1; 11 bases are a match to TRBD2. Germline CDR1 MDHEN, CDR2 SYDVKM. The CDR3 runs 14 residues. Trimming took 6 bases from V and 6 from J; bases not matched to a gene: 4. Written as DNA, the CDR3 is TGTGCCAGCAGCATAGCGGGAGGGGGCAATGAGCAGTTCTTC. Translation: CASSIAGGGNEQFF.

The chain combines TRBV29-1 with TRBJ1-2; D gene uncertain. This CDR3 is built from 11 residues. Germline-derived CDR1 and CDR2 are SQVTM and ANQGSEA. V was trimmed by 0 bases and J by 4 bases, leaving 3 bases between them. CDR3 nucleotides: TGCAGCGTTGAAGAGGTCTATGGCTACACCTTC. Translation gives CSVEEVYGYTF.

This chain joins TRBV5-1 and TRBJ2-3; D gene unclear. Germline loops: CDR1 SGHRS, CDR2 YFSETQ. Trimming cost V 6 bases and J 2 bases, with 16 bases left between them. This CDR3 region has 15 residues. CDR3 sequence (DNA): TGCGCCAGCAATGAGCCCTCGGTTAACACAGATACGCAGTATTTT. Protein product: CASNEPSVNTDTQYF.

The rearrangement uses TRBV28 and TRBJ2-5, with D unresolved. CDR1 and CDR2 (germline): MDHEN, SYDVKM. V was shortened by 7 bases and J by 0 bases, with 6 bases between the two germline ends. The CDR3 contains 12 residues. CDR3 loop: CASTDYQETQYF. CDR3 DNA sequence: TGTGCCAGCACCGACTACCAAGAGACCCAGTACTTC.

The rearrangement uses TRBV27 and TRBJ2-1, with 7 nucleotides matching TRBD2. The CDR3 runs 15 residues. V lost 6 bases to trimming and J lost 0 bases; unmatched junction nucleotides: 5. In germline, CDR1 is MNHEY, CDR2 SMNVEV (reference sequence). CDR3 DNA sequence: TGTGCCAGCAGAACCGGGAGGCCCTCCTACAATGAGCAGTTCTTC. Its translation: CASRTGRPSYNEQFF.

The genes are TRBV11-2 and TRBJ2-1; D is possibly TRBD1 (5 bases). Trimming removed 5 bases from V and 11 bases from J, with 13 bases in between. CDR3 size: 12 residues. Germline loops: CDR1 SGHAT, CDR2 FQNNGV. The CDR3 sequence is CASSHGHSQQFF. The DNA of the CDR3 is TGTGCCAGCAGCCACGGACATTCCCAGCAGTTCTTC.

The chain uses TRBV9 and TRBJ1-1; a possible D gene is TRBD1 (5 bases). V shed 0 bases and J shed 3 bases, with 9 bases lying between them. Looked up from germline, CDR1 is SGDLS and CDR2 is YYNGEE. The CDR3 loop spans 14 amino acids. The CDR3 DNA follows: TGTGCCAGCAGCGTAGGGGGCAGGGACACTGAAGCTTTCTTT. Encoded protein: CASSVGGRDTEAFF. Full variable domain (missing parts from reference TRBV9 and TRBJ1-1): DSGVTQTPKHLITATGQRVTLRCSPRSGDLSVYWYQQSLDQGLQFLIQYYNGEERAKGNILERFSAQQFPDLHSELNLSSLELGDSALYFCASSVGGRDTEAFFGQGTRLTVV.

This clone was seen a handful of times. V is TRBV7-9 and J is TRBJ1-3; no firm D call. Germline V CDR1 and CDR2: SEHNR, FQNEAQ (reference sequence). The CDR3 is made up of 14 amino acids. V was shortened by 2 bases and J by 0 bases, with 5 bases between the two germline ends. The CDR3 region is CASSLISSGNTIYF. In nucleotides, the CDR3 is TGTGCCAGCAGCTTAATAAGCTCTGGAAACACCATATATTTT.

The chain combines TRBV16 with TRBJ2-5; D is uncertain. CDR3 size: 16 residues. V was shortened by 2 bases and J by 1 base, with 14 bases between the two germline ends. The germline CDR1 and CDR2 sequences are KGHSY and FQNENV. The CDR3 nucleotides read TGTGCCAGCAGCCAAAGTCTGGAAACCTCCCAAGAGACCCAGTACTTC. Its translation: CASSQSLETSQETQYF.

The chain employs TRBV4-2 and TRBJ1-2; the match to TRBD1 covers 9 bases. The CDR3 runs 15 residues. CDR1 is LGHNA, CDR2 YNFKEQ, per germline. V lost 1 base and J lost 7; bases outside the gene matches: 7. DNA for the CDR3: TGTGCCAGCAGCCAAGGGGGGGGACAGGGTCTTGGCTACACCTTC. Translation: CASSQGGGQGLGYTF.

The CDR3, as DNA: TGTGCCAGCAGTTTAGGACTTGAAGGCACAGATACGCAGTATTTT. As protein: CASSLGLEGTDTQYF. V gene TRBV2 combines with J gene TRBJ2-3; D perhaps matches TRBD2 (5 bases). CDR3 length equals 15 residues. CDR1 and CDR2 (germline): SNHLY, FYNNEI. Trimming pared 5 bases from V and 1 base from J, leaving 13 bases between.

V usage is TRBV6-6 and J usage is TRBJ2-1, with TRBD2 matching 7 bases. The J segment lost 9 bases and the V segment lost 4 bases, leaving 6 bases of the junction unmatched. Germline assignment: CDR1 MNHNY and CDR2 SVGAGI (reference sequence). CDR3 length: 13 residues. Here the CDR3 DNA reads TGTGCCAGCAGTTCCGGGGGGATCCTTGAGCAGTTCTTC. Residues: CASSSGGILEQFF.

The chain carries TRBV5-6 and TRBJ2-2; TRBD2 is a possible D gene (6 bases). V lost 3 bases and J lost 4, with 16 bases in between. Germline CDR1 is SGHDT and CDR2 is YYEEEE. The CDR3 spans 16 residues. CDR3 coding DNA: TGTGCCAGCAGCTGGATATCCGGAGGGGTCACCGGGGAGCTGTTTTTT. Protein sequence: CASSWISGGVTGELFF.

This sequence joins TRBV19 and TRBJ1-1; D call uncertain. The ends were cut back, 4 bases at V and 1 base at J, with 7 bases in the middle. The CDR3 extends over 13 amino acids. Per the germline V gene, CDR1 is LNHDA and CDR2 is SQIVND (reference sequence). The CDR3 DNA reads TGTGCCAGTAGTAAGAGAGCGAACACTGAAGCTTTCTTT. Protein sequence: CASSKRANTEAFF.

The chain couples TRBV7-2 to TRBJ2-7, with a weak D call TRBD1 (5 bases). The CDR3 has 15 residues. Germline V gene lookup returns CDR1 SGHTA and CDR2 FQGNSA. The germline V and J ends were trimmed by 5 bases and 2 bases, with 16 bases remaining between them. The CDR3 loop reads CASSRDAQTAYEQYF. CDR3 DNA sequence: TGTGCCAGCAGCCGCGACGCCCAGACAGCCTACGAGCAGTACTTC. Looking up the rest from reference TRBV7-2 and TRBJ2-7 gives the full variable domain: GAGVSQSPSNKVTEKGKDVELRCDPISGHTALYWYRQSLGQGLEFLIYFQGNSAPDKSGLPSDRFSAERTGGSVSTLTIQRTQQEDSAVYLCASSRDAQTAYEQYFGPGTRLTVT.

The chain recombines TRBV6-4 with TRBJ2-1; tentative D call: TRBD2 (6 bases). From germline, CDR1 is MRHNA and CDR2 SNTAGT. V lost 0 bases to trimming and J lost 8 bases, with 14 bases between them. The CDR3 extends over 15 amino acids. CDR3 loop: CASSDSNLGTYEQFF. CDR3 DNA: TGTGCCAGCAGTGACTCGAACTTGGGGACTTATGAGCAGTTCTTC.

The CDR3 protein is CASSFAGSNTGELFF. DNA of the CDR3: TGTGCCAGCAGTTTCGCAGGGTCGAACACCGGGGAGCTGTTTTTT. This chain links TRBV28 with TRBJ2-2; D may be TRBD1 (5 bases). Per germline, CDR1 MDHEN and CDR2 SYDVKM. The CDR3 loop spans 15 amino acids. V was pared by 3 bases and J by 0 bases, with 8 bases between.